A selection of T cell receptor beta chains follows, all from one sample in a study of shared clonotypes between healthy human individuals. Only in-frame clones appear in the TCRdb table, and some are missing; sequencing was by immunoSEQ multiplex PCR. The repertoire holds about 520,000 clones, with 65% to 85% as singletons. The sequenced sample was PBMCs. The receptor source for this set is a middle-aged woman in good health. Some clones in this sample may be carry-over from other donors' samples. The CDR3 runs from the conserved cysteine through the conserved F or W. The order of the fields is clone size, J gene, D gene, V gene, CDR3 protein, CDR3 DNA. The D gene is left open where the match is weak. Clone size, where shown, is once, few, many, or a class for clones that have expanded.

size: -; J: TRBJ2-7; D: -; V: TRBV4-1; CDR3: CASSQEPAPGAYEQYF; DNA: TGCGCCAGCAGCCAAGAACCGGCCCCAGGGGCCTACGAGCAGTACTTC
size: once; J: TRBJ1-4; D: TRBD1; V: TRBV7-9; CDR3: CASSLGFGQGVEKLFF; DNA: TGTGCCAGCAGCTTAGGATTCGGACAGGGTGTAGAAAAACTGTTTTTT
size: -; J: TRBJ2-5; D: TRBD2; V: TRBV10-3; CDR3: CAIRSSGGEWETQYF; DNA: TGTGCCATCAGGTCTAGCGGGGGGGAGTGGGAGACCCAGTACTTC
size: many; J: TRBJ1-1; D: -; V: TRBV28; CDR3: CASSLRGANTEAFF; DNA: TGTGCCAGCAGTTTACGGGGGGCGAACACTGAAGCTTTCTTT
size: -; J: TRBJ2-4; D: -; V: TRBV10-3; CDR3: CAPRWSAKNIQYF; DNA: TGTGCCCCCCGTTGGTCAGCCAAAAACATTCAGTACTTC
size: -; J: TRBJ2-5; D: -; V: TRBV7-2; CDR3: CASSFSFQTQYF; DNA: TGTGCCAGCAGCTTTTCATTCCAGACCCAGTACTTC
size: -; J: TRBJ2-3; D: TRBD2; V: TRBV7-9; CDR3: CASSFGWLAGASDTQYF; DNA: TGTGCCAGCAGCTTCGGGTGGCTAGCGGGAGCATCAGATACGCAGTATTTT
size: -; J: TRBJ1-4; D: -; V: TRBV4-2; CDR3: CASSQGTYSEKLFF; DNA: TGTGCCAGCAGCCAGGGGACATATTCTGAAAAACTGTTTTTT
size: -; J: TRBJ1-4; D: -; V: TRBV27; CDR3: CASSRRTATARDEKLFF; DNA: TGTGCCAGCAGCCGCCGGACGGCCACGGCCAGGGATGAAAAACTGTTTTTT
size: -; J: TRBJ2-7; D: TRBD1; V: TRBV27; CDR3: CASQDRAGPYEQYF; DNA: TGTGCCAGCCAGGACAGGGCAGGGCCCTACGAGCAGTACTTC
size: once; J: TRBJ1-2; D: -; V: TRBV28; CDR3: CASSPGGYGYTF; DNA: TGTGCCAGCAGTCCCGGGGGCTATGGCTACACCTTC
size: few; J: TRBJ1-5; D: -; V: TRBV30; CDR3: CAWSLNSNQPQHF; DNA: TGTGCCTGGAGTCTTAATAGCAATCAGCCCCAGCATTTT
size: -; J: TRBJ2-2; D: TRBD2; V: TRBV10-2; CDR3: CASLGGGLTGELFF; DNA: TGCGCCAGCCTCGGGGGGGGCTTGACCGGGGAGCTGTTTTTT
size: -; J: TRBJ2-7; D: -; V: TRBV5-1; CDR3: CASSLDAYEQYF; DNA: TGCGCCAGCAGCTTGGATGCATACGAGCAGTACTTC
size: -; J: TRBJ2-3; D: TRBD1; V: TRBV11-2; CDR3: CASSHRGTSTDTQYF; DNA: TGTGCCAGCAGCCACAGGGGGACTAGCACAGATACGCAGTATTTT
size: -; J: TRBJ2-7; D: TRBD2; V: TRBV5-1; CDR3: CASSPQTASSGNEQYF; DNA: TGCGCCAGCAGCCCCCAGACAGCCTCTAGCGGGAACGAGCAGTACTTC
size: -; J: TRBJ1-5; D: -; V: TRBV2; CDR3: CASGRDTGHPQHF; DNA: TGTGCCAGCGGCCGGGACACAGGTCATCCCCAGCATTTT
size: -; J: TRBJ2-1; D: -; V: TRBV30; CDR3: CAWSLTGFSTNEQFF; DNA: TGTGCCTGGAGTCTTACAGGGTTTTCCACCAATGAGCAGTTCTTC
size: -; J: TRBJ2-1; D: TRBD2; V: TRBV29-1; CDR3: CSVEGLAGTSGYNEQFF; DNA: TGCAGCGTCGAAGGGTTAGCAGGGACTAGCGGCTACAATGAGCAGTTCTTC
size: -; J: TRBJ1-2; D: -; V: TRBV18; CDR3: CASSGPGPHIPNYGYTF; DNA: TGTGCCAGCTCAGGACCGGGACCGCACATCCCTAACTATGGCTACACCTTC